This T cell receptor beta chain was captured by sequencing in a study of T cells in Graves' hyperthyroidism and ophthalmopathy. About the research overall: Peripheral blood was drawn at first diagnosis, prior to all treatment. Study outcomes and limitations: Most thyroid-expanded clonotypes above 0.001 were also found in blood. Before onset, by a median of 6.5 months, the model predicted ophthalmopathy.

Researchers took RNA transcripts and amplified the TCR beta CDR3 regions from them. With the HTBI primer set, the TCR CDR3 went through a first round of RT-PCR. TCRdb re-derived calls from the multiplex PCR reads in MiXCR, one entry per CDR3 protein. This table has 550,000 to 650,000 distinct CDR3 sequences, more than 11% appearing once. As for this clonotype: Its specificity is unknown.

CDR3 length: 15 amino acids. Trimming left V 1 base short and J 4 bases short, with 13 bases between. Germline V gives CDR1 LNHDA, CDR2 SQIVND (reference sequence). Together with thyroid ultrasound, orbital computed tomography, serum thyroxine and TRAb, clinical symptoms were used for diagnoses. Sequenced material: blood. The receptor comes from a woman aged 25 to 39 with Graves' hyperthyroidism that later progressed to Graves' ophthalmopathy. The V gene is TRBV19, the J gene TRBJ1-2, with unresolved D. The CDR3 protein is CASSIASGASYGYTF. CDR3 bases: TGTGCCAGTAGTATAGCTTCCGGCGCTAGCTATGGCTACACCTTC.